This TCR beta chain was captured in a study of cytomegalovirus exposure and HLA in healthy donors. 60 Vbeta and 13 Jbeta primers were used in PCR. Profiled with immunoSEQ multiplex PCR; TCRdb holds only in-frame clones, not every one. The table has 110,000 to 150,000 clones, 68% seen once. CDR3 length equals 15 residues. The V segment lost 7 bases and the J segment 3 bases; nucleotides outside the gene matches: 5. Per the germline V gene, CDR1 is MRHNA and CDR2 is SNTAGT. This receptor was taken from a man aged 60-69 years in good health and CMV-seronegative. V gene TRBV6-4 combines with J gene TRBJ2-1; 11 nucleotides agree with TRBD1. Sequences were obtained from PBMCs. The CDR3 DNA reads TGTGCCAGCACCCCCGGGACAGGGGGCTACAATGAGCAGTTCTTC. This sequence encodes CASTPGTGGYNEQFF.